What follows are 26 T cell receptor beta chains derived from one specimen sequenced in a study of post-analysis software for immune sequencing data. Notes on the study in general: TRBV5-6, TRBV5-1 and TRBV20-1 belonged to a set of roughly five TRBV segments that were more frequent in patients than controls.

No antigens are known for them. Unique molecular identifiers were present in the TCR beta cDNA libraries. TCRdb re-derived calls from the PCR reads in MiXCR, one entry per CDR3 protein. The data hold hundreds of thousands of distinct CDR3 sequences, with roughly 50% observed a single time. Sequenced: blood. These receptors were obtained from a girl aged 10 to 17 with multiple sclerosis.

The CDR3 loop reads CSATSPGQGSYEQYF. The CDR3 coding sequence is TGCAGTGCTACTTCCCCGGGACAGGGTTCCTACGAGCAGTACTTC. V is TRBV20-1 and J is TRBJ2-7; 9 bases match TRBD1. The CDR3 is 15 residues long. Germline CDR1 DFQATT, CDR2 SNEGSKA (reference sequence). V shed 4 bases, J shed 1 base, and the junction held 8 bases outside the gene matches.

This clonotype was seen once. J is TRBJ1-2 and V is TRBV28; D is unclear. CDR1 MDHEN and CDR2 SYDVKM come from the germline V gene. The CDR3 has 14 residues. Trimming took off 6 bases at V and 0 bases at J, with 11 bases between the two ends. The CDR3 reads CASREGPANYGYTF. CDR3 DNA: TGTGCCAGCAGAGAAGGGCCGGCTAACTATGGCTACACCTTC.

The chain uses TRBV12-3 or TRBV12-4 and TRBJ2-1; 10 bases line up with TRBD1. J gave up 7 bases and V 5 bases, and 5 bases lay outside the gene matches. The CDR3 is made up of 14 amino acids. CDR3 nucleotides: TGTGCCAGCAGTCCTGGGGACAGGGGTAATGAGCAGTTCTTC. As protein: CASSPGDRGNEQFF.

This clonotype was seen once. Here the CDR3 reads CASRTRGIAGGTDTQYF. In DNA, the CDR3 is TGTGCCAGCAGAACCCGAGGGATAGCGGGGGGGACAGATACGCAGTATTTT. The genes are TRBV12-3 or TRBV12-4 and TRBJ2-3, with 11 bases aligning to TRBD2. This CDR3 region has 17 residues. V trimming: 6 bases; J trimming: 3 bases; junction bases outside the gene matches: 11.

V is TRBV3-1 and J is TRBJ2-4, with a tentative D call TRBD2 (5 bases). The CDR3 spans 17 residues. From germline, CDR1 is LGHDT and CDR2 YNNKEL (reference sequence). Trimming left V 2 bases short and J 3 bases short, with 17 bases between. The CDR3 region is CASSQWGTGKGKNIQYF. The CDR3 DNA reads TGTGCCAGCAGCCAATGGGGTACGGGAAAGGGCAAAAACATTCAGTACTTC.

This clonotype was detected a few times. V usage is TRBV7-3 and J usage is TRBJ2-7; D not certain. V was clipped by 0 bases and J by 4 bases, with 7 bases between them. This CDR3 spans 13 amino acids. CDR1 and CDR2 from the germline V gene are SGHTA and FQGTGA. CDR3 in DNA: TGTGCCAGCAGCTTAACGAAGGGTTACGAGCAGTACTTC. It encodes CASSLTKGYEQYF.

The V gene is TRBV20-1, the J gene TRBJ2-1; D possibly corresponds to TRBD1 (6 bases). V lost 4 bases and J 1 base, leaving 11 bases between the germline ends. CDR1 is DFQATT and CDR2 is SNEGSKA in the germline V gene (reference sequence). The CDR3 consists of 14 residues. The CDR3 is CSAIQGVSYNEQFF. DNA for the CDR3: TGCAGTGCTATACAGGGAGTATCCTACAATGAGCAGTTCTTC.

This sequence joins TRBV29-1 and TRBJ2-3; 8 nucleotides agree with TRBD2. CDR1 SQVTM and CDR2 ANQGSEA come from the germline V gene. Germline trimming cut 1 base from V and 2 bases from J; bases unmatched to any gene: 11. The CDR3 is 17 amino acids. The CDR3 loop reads CSVEGELAGRFTDTQYF. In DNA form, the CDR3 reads TGCAGCGTTGAAGGGGAGCTAGCGGGTAGATTCACAGATACGCAGTATTTT.

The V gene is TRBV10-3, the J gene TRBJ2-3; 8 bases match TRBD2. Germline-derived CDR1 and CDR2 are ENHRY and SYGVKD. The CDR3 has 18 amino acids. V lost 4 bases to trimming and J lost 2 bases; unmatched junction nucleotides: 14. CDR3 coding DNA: TGTGCCATCAGTGCGAAGCAGACTGGCGGGGGGCCCACAGATACGCAGTATTTT. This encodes CAISAKQTGGGPTDTQYF.

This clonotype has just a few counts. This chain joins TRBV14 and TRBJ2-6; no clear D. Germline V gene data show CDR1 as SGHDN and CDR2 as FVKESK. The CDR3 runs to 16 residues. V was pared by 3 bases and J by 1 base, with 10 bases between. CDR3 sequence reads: CASSHGAKSGANVLTF. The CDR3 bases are TGTGCCAGCAGCCACGGCGCGAAGTCTGGGGCCAACGTCCTGACTTTC. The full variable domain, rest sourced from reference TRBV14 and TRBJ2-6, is EAGVTQFPSHSVIEKGQTVTLRCDPISGHDNLYWYRRVMGKEIKFLLHFVKESKQDESGMPNNRFLAERTGGTYSTLKVQPAELEDSGVYFCASSHGAKSGANVLTFGAGSRLTVL.

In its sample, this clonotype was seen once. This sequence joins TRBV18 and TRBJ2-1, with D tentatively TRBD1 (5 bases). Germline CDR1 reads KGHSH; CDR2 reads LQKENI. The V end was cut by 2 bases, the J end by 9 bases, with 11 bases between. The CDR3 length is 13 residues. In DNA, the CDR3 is TGTGCCAGCTCACCAAAGGACACAGGTGAGCAGTTCTTC. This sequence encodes CASSPKDTGEQFF.

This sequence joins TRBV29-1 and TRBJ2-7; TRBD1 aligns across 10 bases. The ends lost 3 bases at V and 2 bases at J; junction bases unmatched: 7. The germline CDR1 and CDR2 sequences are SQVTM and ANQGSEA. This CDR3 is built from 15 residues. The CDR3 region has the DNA TGCAGCGTTGAGGGAAGGACAGGGGGAACCTACGAGCAGTACTTC. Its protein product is CSVEGRTGGTYEQYF.

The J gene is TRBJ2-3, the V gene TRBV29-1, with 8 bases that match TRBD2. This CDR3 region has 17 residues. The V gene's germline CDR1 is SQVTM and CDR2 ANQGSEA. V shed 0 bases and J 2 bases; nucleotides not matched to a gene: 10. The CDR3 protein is CSVEDRGVAGYTDTQYF. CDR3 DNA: TGCAGCGTTGAAGACCGGGGAGTAGCGGGATACACAGATACGCAGTATTTT.

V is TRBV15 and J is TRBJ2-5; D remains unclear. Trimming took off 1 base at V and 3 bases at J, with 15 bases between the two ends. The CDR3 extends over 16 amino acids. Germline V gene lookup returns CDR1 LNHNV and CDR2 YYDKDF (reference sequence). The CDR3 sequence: CATSRGVGEGEETQYF. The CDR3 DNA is TGTGCCACCAGCAGAGGCGTAGGAGAAGGAGAAGAGACCCAGTACTTC.

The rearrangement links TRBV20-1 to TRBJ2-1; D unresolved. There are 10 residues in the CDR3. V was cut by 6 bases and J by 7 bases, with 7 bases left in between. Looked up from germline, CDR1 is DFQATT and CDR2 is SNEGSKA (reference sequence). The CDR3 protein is CSAPRNEQFF. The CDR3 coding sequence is TGCAGTGCCCCTAGGAATGAGCAGTTCTTC.

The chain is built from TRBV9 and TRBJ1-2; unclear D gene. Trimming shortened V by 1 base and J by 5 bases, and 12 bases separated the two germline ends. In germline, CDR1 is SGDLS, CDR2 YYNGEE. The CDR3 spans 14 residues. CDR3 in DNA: TGTGCCAGCAGCGTAAGCGCGAGTTCTTATGGCTACACCTTC. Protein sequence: CASSVSASSYGYTF.

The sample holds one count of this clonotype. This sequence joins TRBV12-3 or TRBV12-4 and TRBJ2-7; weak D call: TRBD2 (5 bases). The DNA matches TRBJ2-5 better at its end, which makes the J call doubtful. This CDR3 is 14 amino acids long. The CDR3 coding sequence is TGTGCCAGCAGCCCTCATGGACGGGGTGAGACCCAGTACTTC. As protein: CASSPHGRGETQYF.

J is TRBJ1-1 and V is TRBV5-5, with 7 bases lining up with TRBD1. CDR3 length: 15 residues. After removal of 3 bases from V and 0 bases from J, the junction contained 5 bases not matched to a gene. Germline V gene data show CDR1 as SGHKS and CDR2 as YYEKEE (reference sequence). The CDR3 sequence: CASSYVGQMNTEAFF. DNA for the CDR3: TGTGCCAGCAGCTACGTGGGACAGATGAACACTGAAGCTTTCTTT.

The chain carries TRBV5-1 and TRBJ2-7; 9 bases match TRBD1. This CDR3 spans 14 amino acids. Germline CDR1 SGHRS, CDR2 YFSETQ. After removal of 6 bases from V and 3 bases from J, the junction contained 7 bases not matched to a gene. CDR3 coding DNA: TGCGCCAGCAACGACAGGGGGTCCCTCTACGAGCAGTACTTC. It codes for CASNDRGSLYEQYF.

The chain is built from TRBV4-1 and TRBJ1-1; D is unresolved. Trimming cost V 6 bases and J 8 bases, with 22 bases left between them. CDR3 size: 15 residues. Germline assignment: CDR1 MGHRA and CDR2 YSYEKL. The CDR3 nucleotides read TGCGCCAGCAGGAAGAACTTCTTAAGTAACCTAGAAGCTTTCTTT. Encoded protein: CASRKNFLSNLEAFF.

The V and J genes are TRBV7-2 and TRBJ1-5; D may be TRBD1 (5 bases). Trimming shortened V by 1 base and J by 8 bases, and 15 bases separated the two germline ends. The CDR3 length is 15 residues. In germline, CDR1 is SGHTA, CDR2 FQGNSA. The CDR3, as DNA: TGTGCCAGCAGCTTAGAAGCAGGGTTAGGGGAGCCCCAGCATTTT. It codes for CASSLEAGLGEPQHF.

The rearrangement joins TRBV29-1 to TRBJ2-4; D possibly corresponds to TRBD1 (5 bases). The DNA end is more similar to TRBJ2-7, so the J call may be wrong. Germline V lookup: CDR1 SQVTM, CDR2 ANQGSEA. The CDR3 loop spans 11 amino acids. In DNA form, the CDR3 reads TGCAGCGTTGCCCAGGGATACGAGCAGTACTTC. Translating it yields CSVAQGYEQYF.

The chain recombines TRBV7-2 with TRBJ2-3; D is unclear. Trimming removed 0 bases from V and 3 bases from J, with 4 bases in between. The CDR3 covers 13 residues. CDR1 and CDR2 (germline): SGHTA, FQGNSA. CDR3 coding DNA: TGTGCCAGCAGCTTAGCCTGGACAGATACGCAGTATTTT. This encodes CASSLAWTDTQYF.

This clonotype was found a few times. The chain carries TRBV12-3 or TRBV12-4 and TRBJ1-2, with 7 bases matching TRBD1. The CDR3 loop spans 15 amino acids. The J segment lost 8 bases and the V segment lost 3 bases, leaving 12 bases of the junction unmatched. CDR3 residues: CASSFRGLTFGGYTF. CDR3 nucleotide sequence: TGTGCCAGCAGTTTTAGGGGGCTCACCTTCGGAGGCTACACCTTC.

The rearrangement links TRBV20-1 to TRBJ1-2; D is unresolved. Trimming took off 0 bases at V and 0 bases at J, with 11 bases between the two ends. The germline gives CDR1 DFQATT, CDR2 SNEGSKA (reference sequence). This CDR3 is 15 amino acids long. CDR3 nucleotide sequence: TGCAGTGCTAGAGATGTCGGGGTGACTAACTATGGCTACACCTTC. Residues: CSARDVGVTNYGYTF.

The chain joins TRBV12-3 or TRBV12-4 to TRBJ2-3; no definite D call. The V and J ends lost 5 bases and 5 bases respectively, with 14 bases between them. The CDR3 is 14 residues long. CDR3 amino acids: CASSPGSAGDTQYF. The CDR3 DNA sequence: TGTGCCAGCAGTCCAGGATCAGCTGGAGATACGCAGTATTTT.